This entry describes one T cell receptor (beta chain). The entry originates in a study of cytomegalovirus exposure and HLA in healthy donors. The PCR ran on 60 Vbeta and 13 Jbeta primers. Methods used by the authors: In a later analysis, around 11 million of 65 million to 90 million unique beta chains occurred in at least two donors. Clones were read by immunoSEQ multiplex PCR, and TCRdb kept only the in-frame ones, dropping some. The V and J calls and clone size were taken over from that table, and D and trimming were inferred from the DNA. The sample yields 120,000 or so clones, 60% to 80% seen once. V lost 1 base and J 6 bases, leaving 7 bases between the germline ends. CDR1 and CDR2 from the germline V gene are SGHAT and FQNNGV. CDR3 size: 13 residues.

The sequenced sample was PBMCs. V and J are TRBV11-2 and TRBJ2-1; D uncertain. The TCR comes from a man in his fifties in good health and CMV-seropositive. CDR3 residues: CASSLASVNEQFF. CDR3 sequence (DNA): TGTGCCAGCAGCTTAGCAAGCGTCAATGAGCAGTTCTTC.